The 9 T cell receptor beta chains reported below all come from one sample, sequenced in a study of blood T cell repertoires in COVID-19. Profiling relied on immunoSEQ multiplex PCR, and the TCRdb table lists in-frame clones only, not all of them. The sample has approximately 260,000 clones; over 70% are singletons. Sequencing input: peripheral blood. The origin of the receptors is a woman in her sixties or seventies with COVID-19, enrolled during active disease.

The genes are TRBV28 and TRBJ1-5; D may be TRBD1 (5 bases). Looked up from germline, CDR1 is MDHEN and CDR2 is SYDVKM. The CDR3 has 15 residues. V was clipped by 3 bases and J by 0 bases, with 9 bases between them. The CDR3 bases are TGTGCCAGCAGTTTCGCCAGGGTTAGCAATCAGCCCCAGCATTTT. This encodes CASSFARVSNQPQHF.

The rearrangement links TRBV5-1 to TRBJ1-2; 9 nucleotides match TRBD1. CDR3 length: 12 amino acids. Germline V gives CDR1 SGHRS, CDR2 YFSETQ. J lost 10 bases, V lost 4 bases, and 5 bases had no gene match. The CDR3 region is CASSRGQGNYTF. The CDR3 DNA follows: TGCGCCAGCAGCCGGGGACAGGGTAACTACACCTTC.

The V and J genes are TRBV13 and TRBJ2-5; TRBD1 might be the D (5 bases). Trimming took off 2 bases at V and 7 bases at J, with 26 bases between the two ends. The CDR3 runs to 18 residues. CDR1 and CDR2 (germline): PRHDT, FYEKMQ (reference sequence). The CDR3 DNA sequence: TGTGCCAGCAGCTTAAGTGGTTTGGCGGACACCCTTAAGCGGACCCAGTACTTC. It is translated as CASSLSGLADTLKRTQYF.

There are a few counts of this clone. The chain is built from TRBV6-1 and TRBJ2-5; 7 positions agree with TRBD2. The CDR3 length is 15 residues. Losses at the gene ends were 0 bases for V and 4 bases for J; bases not matched to a gene: 5. The V gene's germline CDR1 is MNHNS and CDR2 SASEGT. CDR3 nucleotides: TGTGCCAGCAGTGAAGCTATATGGGGGGGAGAGACCCAGTACTTC. This codes for CASSEAIWGGETQYF.

V gene TRBV18 combines with J gene TRBJ1-5; D might be TRBD1 (6 bases). The germline V gene has CDR1 KGHSH and CDR2 LQKENI. The CDR3 runs to 14 residues. The germline V and J ends were trimmed by 11 bases and 4 bases, with 18 bases remaining between them. The CDR3 sequence: CAAGEQGTNQPQHF. The CDR3 bases are TGTGCCGCGGGGGAGCAGGGGACTAATCAGCCCCAGCATTTT.

The gene calls are TRBV28 and TRBJ2-1; 14 bases line up with TRBD2. In germline, CDR1 is MDHEN, CDR2 SYDVKM. J was trimmed by 12 bases and V by 6 bases; bases with no gene match: 10. The CDR3 extends over 15 amino acids. The chain's CDR3 is CASRLPGLAGDWQFF. Here the CDR3 DNA reads TGTGCCAGCAGACTGCCGGGACTAGCGGGAGATTGGCAGTTCTTC.

This clone was seen a few times. The gene calls are TRBV11-2 and TRBJ1-1; 8 bases match TRBD1. This CDR3 is built from 17 residues. With 5 bases clipped from V and 0 bases from J, the junction kept 11 bases outside the gene matches. From germline, CDR1 is SGHAT and CDR2 FQNNGV. CDR3 DNA: TGTGCCAGCAGCCCTCGGATCGGACAGGGCTTGAACACTGAAGCTTTCTTT. Amino acids: CASSPRIGQGLNTEAFF.

This chain connects TRBV6-1 to TRBJ1-6; possible D gene TRBD1, 6 bases. The CDR3 is 15 residues long. CDR1 and CDR2 (germline): MNHNS, SASEGT. Trimming stripped 2 bases from V and 5 bases from J, with 10 bases between. As DNA, the CDR3 is TGTGCCAGCAGTGAATGGGGACAAGATAATTCACCCCTCCACTTT. This translates into CASSEWGQDNSPLHF.

The V call is TRBV9, the J call TRBJ2-7; D gene uncertain. Trimming pared 0 bases from V and 7 bases from J, leaving 14 bases between. CDR3 size: 14 residues. Germline CDR1 reads SGDLS; CDR2 reads YYNGEE. Here the CDR3 reads CASSVGGGELEQYF. The DNA of the CDR3 is TGTGCCAGCAGCGTAGGTGGCGGAGAATTGGAGCAGTACTTC. Based on the CDR3 plus reference TRBV9 and TRBJ2-7, the full variable domain is DSGVTQTPKHLITATGQRVTLRCSPRSGDLSVYWYQQSLDQGLQFLIQYYNGEERAKGNILERFSAQQFPDLHSELNLSSLELGDSALYFCASSVGGGELEQYFGPGTRLTVT.